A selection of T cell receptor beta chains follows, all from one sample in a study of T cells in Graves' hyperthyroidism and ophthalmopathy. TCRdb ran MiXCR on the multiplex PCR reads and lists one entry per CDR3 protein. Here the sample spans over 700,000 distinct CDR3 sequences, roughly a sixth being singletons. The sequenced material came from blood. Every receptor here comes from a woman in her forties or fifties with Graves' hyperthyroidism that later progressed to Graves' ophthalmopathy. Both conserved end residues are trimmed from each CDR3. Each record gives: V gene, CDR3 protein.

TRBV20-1,SAVYSNQPQH
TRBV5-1,ASSADREFDNSPLH
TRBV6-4,ASTTKNSRTSGANVLT
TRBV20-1,SARTSGGYEQY
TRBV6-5,ASSYSNGNTEAF
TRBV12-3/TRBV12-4,ASSFEGARGYT
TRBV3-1,ASSQERGALNTEAF
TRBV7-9,ASSLGGGSVNNEQF
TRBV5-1,ASSFEGAGAEAF
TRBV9,ASSGSGGPIYYNEQF
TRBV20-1,SAIQGLNEKLF
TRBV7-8,ASSRRGAGLAAQETQY
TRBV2,ASGGQTYNEQF
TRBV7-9,ASSSRRDSLTDTQY
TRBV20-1,SAMQRHNQPQH
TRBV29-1,SVGTSGGGNEQF
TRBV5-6,ASSFSRGQNTEAF
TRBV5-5,ASSLGQITGTQY
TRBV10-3,AISEGTSVDYEQY
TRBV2,ASSPEVGYNEQF
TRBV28,ASSGGVRRMNTEAS
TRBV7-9,ASSRAQARGAF
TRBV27,ASSEQDDSYEQY
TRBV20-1,SALSGTVLVDGYT
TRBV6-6,ASSYKGTTYEQY
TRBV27,ASSRVRDRDYEKLF
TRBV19,ASSMTILTDTQY
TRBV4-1,ASSQVRDRVRETQY
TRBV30,AWTTRTAAYNEQF
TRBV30,AWSVISRTGRLGYT
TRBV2,ASRESGGREY
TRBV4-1,ASSQWLLRSNEQF
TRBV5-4,ASSSGQGGVYGYT
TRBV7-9,ASSSGDTQETQYSKY
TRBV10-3,AISDWTGGNEQF
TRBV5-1,ASSYSPASHAEAF
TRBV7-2,ASSPRRDRAATYGYT
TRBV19,ASRQGDAF
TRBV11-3,ASSLEAKTYNEQF
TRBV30,AWGSIYGYT
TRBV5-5,ASSGGGYEQF